A selection of T cell receptor beta chains follows, all from one sample in a study of shared clonotypes between healthy human individuals. The method was immunoSEQ multiplex PCR; TCRdb's version includes in-frame clones alone and lacks a portion of them. The sample holds approximately 500,000 clones, almost 97% seen once. Source material: naive CD4+ T cells sorted from blood. The source of these receptors is a woman between 25 and 40 years old in good health. The CDR3 runs from the conserved cysteine through the conserved F or W. D genes are given only for firm matches. Rows may omit the clone size; those that give it use once, few, many or a size class.

d_call j_call clone_size v_call cdr3_aa cdr3_nt
TRBD1 TRBJ2-7 NA TRBV18 CASSQGAPGEQYF TGTGCCAGCTCACAGGGGGCGCCGGGTGAGCAGTACTTC
NA TRBJ2-7 NA TRBV4-1 CASSQALPTSGFYEQYF TGCGCCAGCAGCCAAGCCCTCCCGACGAGCGGGTTCTACGAGCAGTACTTC
TRBD2 TRBJ2-7 NA TRBV28 CASSRGDFLSSYEQYF TGTGCCAGCAGTCGGGGGGACTTCCTCAGCTCCTACGAGCAGTACTTC
NA TRBJ1-2 once TRBV5-1 CASSQRQANYGYTF TGCGCCAGCAGCCAAAGACAGGCTAACTATGGCTACACCTTC
NA TRBJ2-5 NA TRBV27 CASSRGGAIETQYF TGTGCCAGCAGCCGAGGGGGGGCGATAGAGACCCAGTACTTC
NA TRBJ2-5 NA TRBV7-9 CASSLVTGVEQETQYF TGTGCCAGCAGCTTAGTGACGGGGGTCGAGCAAGAGACCCAGTACTTC
NA TRBJ1-1 NA TRBV15 CATSRVGPYTEAFF TGTGCCACCAGCAGAGTTGGACCATACACTGAAGCTTTCTTT
NA TRBJ2-5 NA TRBV7-8 CASSFPKRVQETQYF TGTGCCAGCAGCTTTCCGAAGCGGGTCCAAGAGACCCAGTACTTC
TRBD1 TRBJ1-2 once TRBV2 CASSEGSGGFGYTF TGTGCCAGCAGTGAAGGTTCAGGGGGTTTTGGCTACACCTTC
NA TRBJ2-5 NA TRBV5-1 CASSFLEFRETQYF TGCGCCAGCAGCTTTCTAGAATTCAGAGAGACCCAGTACTTC
TRBD1 TRBJ1-1 NA TRBV10-3 CAIRETGDTEAFF TGTGCCATCAGAGAGACAGGGGACACTGAAGCTTTCTTT
NA TRBJ1-3 NA TRBV28 CASSYGDSGNTIYF TGTGCCAGCAGTTATGGAGACTCTGGAAACACCATATATTTT
NA TRBJ2-7 once TRBV5-6 CASSLVVWGAEYEQYF TGTGCCAGCAGCTTGGTCGTGTGGGGGGCCGAATACGAGCAGTACTTC
TRBD1 TRBJ2-5 NA TRBV5-1 CASSLAGTAVQETQYF TGCGCCAGCAGCTTGGCCGGGACAGCCGTACAAGAGACCCAGTACTTC
NA TRBJ1-1 once TRBV5-1 CASSFTGAGTEAFF TGCGCCAGCAGCTTTACGGGGGCAGGAACTGAAGCTTTCTTT
NA TRBJ2-2 NA TRBV5-4 CASSLVRESDTGELFF TGTGCCAGCAGCTTGGTTCGGGAAAGTGACACCGGGGAGCTGTTTTTT
NA TRBJ2-7 NA TRBV28 CASSLSSGGPSYEQYF TGTGCCAGCAGTTTATCCTCAGGGGGGCCTTCCTACGAGCAGTACTTC
NA TRBJ2-7 NA TRBV10-3 CAISESGRTLNYEQYF TGTGCCATCAGTGAGTCGGGAAGGACTCTAAATTACGAGCAGTACTTC
NA TRBJ2-7 NA TRBV16 CASSQSTVGEQYF TGTGCCAGCAGCCAATCGACGGTGGGCGAGCAGTACTTC
TRBD2 TRBJ2-7 NA TRBV28 CATREAGWTYEQYF TGTGCCACCCGGGAGGCAGGTTGGACCTACGAGCAGTACTTC
TRBD2 TRBJ2-1 NA TRBV7-3 CASSLLGLAGGGEQFF TGTGCCAGCAGCTTACTGGGACTAGCGGGAGGCGGTGAGCAGTTCTTC
NA TRBJ2-7 NA TRBV21-1 CASSKGGRTGWPYEQYF TGTGCCAGCAGCAAAGGCGGTAGGACAGGGTGGCCGTACGAGCAGTACTTC
TRBD2 TRBJ2-5 once TRBV27 CASSLWGLAGVQETQYF TGTGCCAGCAGTTTATGGGGGCTAGCGGGGGTCCAAGAGACCCAGTACTTC
TRBD1 TRBJ2-7 NA TRBV15 CATSSRPPGQGGREQYF TGTGCCACCAGCAGCCGCCCTCCGGGACAGGGGGGTCGCGAGCAGTACTTC
TRBD2 TRBJ2-3 once TRBV7-9 CASSLRLAGADTQYF TGTGCCAGCAGCTTAAGGTTAGCGGGAGCAGATACGCAGTATTTT
NA TRBJ1-1 NA TRBV5-5 CASSLGANTEAFF TGTGCCAGCAGCTTGGGGGCCAACACTGAAGCTTTCTTT
NA TRBJ2-7 NA TRBV28 CASSFPGLGLYEQYF TGTGCCAGCAGTTTCCCTGGGTTGGGGCTCTACGAGCAGTACTTC
NA TRBJ2-7 once TRBV27 CASSSQLSSYEQYF TGTGCCAGCAGCTCACAGTTGAGCTCCTACGAGCAGTACTTC
TRBD1 TRBJ2-2 once TRBV5-6 CASSRQGVGTGELFF TGTGCCAGCAGCCGACAGGGGGTGGGGACCGGGGAGCTGTTTTTT
TRBD1 TRBJ2-1 NA TRBV5-4 CASSWKTGSYYNEQFF TGTGCCAGCAGCTGGAAGACAGGGAGCTACTACAATGAGCAGTTCTTC
TRBD1 TRBJ2-7 NA TRBV15 CATSRDWTGSDEQYF TGTGCCACCAGCAGAGATTGGACAGGGTCCGACGAGCAGTACTTC
NA TRBJ2-3 NA TRBV10-3 CAISDPVDTQYF TGTGCCATCAGTGATCCCGTGGATACGCAGTATTTT
NA TRBJ2-2 NA TRBV19 CASSIAGGQGITSNTGELFF TGTGCCAGTAGTATAGCCGGAGGGCAGGGAATAACCTCGAACACCGGGGAGCTGTTTTTT
TRBD1 TRBJ1-4 NA TRBV6-5 CASRDRGNEKLFF TGTGCCAGCAGAGACAGGGGGAATGAAAAACTGTTTTTT
NA TRBJ1-2 NA TRBV28 CASSVTMDASYTF TGTGCCAGCTCCGTAACTATGGATGCAAGCTACACCTTC
TRBD2 TRBJ2-1 once TRBV6-1 CASRSGESYNEQFF TGTGCCAGCAGGAGCGGGGAGTCCTACAATGAGCAGTTCTTC
TRBD2 TRBJ2-7 NA TRBV28 CASKQTSGRANEQYF TGTGCCAGCAAACAAACTAGCGGGAGGGCCAACGAGCAGTACTTC
TRBD2 TRBJ2-5 NA TRBV18 CASSPGTSGSFETQYF TGTGCCAGCTCACCCGGGACTAGCGGGAGTTTTGAGACCCAGTACTTC
TRBD1 TRBJ2-7 NA TRBV6-5 CASRPGQTFYEQYF TGTGCCAGCCGTCCGGGACAGACTTTCTACGAGCAGTACTTC
NA TRBJ1-3 NA TRBV29-1 CSVGNDGGSGNTIYF TGCAGCGTTGGCAACGACGGGGGATCCGGAAACACCATATATTTT
NA TRBJ1-1 NA TRBV28 CASRESRGSGAEAFF TGTGCCAGCAGAGAAAGCAGGGGAAGCGGCGCTGAAGCTTTCTTT
NA TRBJ1-1 NA TRBV7-9 CASSPAGGDTEAFF TGTGCCAGCAGTCCGGCCGGGGGGGACACTGAAGCTTTCTTT
TRBD2 TRBJ2-7 NA TRBV25-1 CASSLGTSGRDEQYF TGTGCCAGCAGTCTCGGGACTAGCGGGAGGGACGAGCAGTACTTC
TRBD1 TRBJ1-2 NA TRBV6-5 CASSRGQGYYGYTF TGTGCCAGCAGTCGCGGACAGGGCTATTATGGCTACACCTTC
NA TRBJ2-2 NA TRBV18 CASSPGGGLKNTGELFF TGTGCCAGCTCACCAGGGGGCGGGCTAAAGAACACCGGGGAGCTGTTTTTT
TRBD1 TRBJ1-5 NA TRBV6-5 CASRPTGSQPQHF TGTGCCAGCAGGCCGACAGGGAGTCAGCCCCAGCATTTT
TRBD2 TRBJ2-2 NA TRBV5-4 CASSGGLAVANTGELFF TGTGCCAGCAGCGGGGGACTAGCGGTCGCGAACACCGGGGAGCTGTTTTTT
NA TRBJ1-1 NA TRBV4-1 CASSHGRLRKNTEAFF TGCGCCAGCAGCCACGGACGACTTAGGAAGAACACTGAAGCTTTCTTT
NA TRBJ1-5 NA TRBV6-6 CASSYSSNQPQHF TGTGCCAGCAGTTACTCGTCAAATCAGCCCCAGCATTTT
NA TRBJ1-1 NA TRBV21-1 CASSMLTRQGNTEAFF TGTGCCAGCAGCATGCTGACCCGGCAGGGGAACACTGAAGCTTTCTTT
NA TRBJ2-7 NA TRBV7-9 CASSPRTAPYEQYF TGTGCCAGCAGCCCTCGGACCGCTCCCTACGAGCAGTACTTC
NA TRBJ2-7 NA TRBV2 CASCRDRGSSYEQYF TGTGCCAGCTGTCGGGATCGGGGGAGCTCCTACGAGCAGTACTTC
NA TRBJ2-7 NA TRBV6-6 CASSPGLSSYEQYF TGTGCCAGCAGCCCGGGACTGAGCTCCTACGAGCAGTACTTC